The rows below give T cell receptor beta chains drawn from one sample of a study of blood T cell repertoires in COVID-19. TCRdb keeps only in-frame clones here, not all; method: immunoSEQ multiplex PCR. Of approximately 12,000 clones listed, 65% to 90% are singletons. What was sequenced was peripheral blood. These receptors came from a human donor in a cohort sampled during active COVID-19. CDR3s include the opening cysteine and the closing phenylalanine or tryptophan. The D gene is left open where the match is weak. The size entry is marked missing in some rows and otherwise reads once, few, many or a size class.

d_gene	v_gene	abundance	j_gene	CDR3nt	CDR3aa
.	TRBV28	once	TRBJ2-3	TGTGCCAGCAGTGACCCCCGACAGAAGTTCACAGATACGCAGTATTTT	CASSDPRQKFTDTQYF
TRBD1	TRBV11-1	once	TRBJ2-7	TGTGCCAGCAGCTTAGGGCAGGGGGCTTCCTACGAGCAGTACTTC	CASSLGQGASYEQYF
.	TRBV6-1	.	TRBJ2-1	TGTGCCAGCAGTGGTCGCAGGGCGTCAGTTCACAATGAGCAGTTCTTC	CASSGRRASVHNEQFF
.	TRBV4-3	few	TRBJ2-1	TGCGCCAGCAGCCAAGCTCCAGGGCTTAAGCAGTTCTTC	CASSQAPGLKQFF
.	TRBV11-3	.	TRBJ2-7	TGTGCCAGCAGCTTAGGACAGACCTACGAGCAGTACTTC	CASSLGQTYEQYF
.	TRBV11-2	.	TRBJ1-6	TGTGCCAGCAGCCGTGGGACACCTGGACCCTATAATTCACCCCTCCACTTT	CASSRGTPGPYNSPLHF
.	TRBV19	.	TRBJ1-2	TGTGCCAGTCTCACTTGGTTTCTTGGCTACACCTTC	CASLTWFLGYTF
TRBD2	TRBV20-1	.	TRBJ2-5	TGCAGTGCTAGTTCACTAGCGGGGGGGCCCGGGACCCAGTACTTC	CSASSLAGGPGTQYF
TRBD1	TRBV19	.	TRBJ1-2	TGTGCCAGTACCTCCAGGGGGCGCCTCTATGGCTACACCTTC	CASTSRGRLYGYTF
TRBD2	TRBV27	.	TRBJ2-3	TGTGCCAGCAGGGATAGCGGGGGGCCCACAGATACGCAGTATTTT	CASRDSGGPTDTQYF
TRBD1	TRBV10-3	.	TRBJ1-5	TGTGCCATCAGTGCAATACCCGGGACAGGAAAAAATCAGCCCCAGCATTTT	CAISAIPGTGKNQPQHF
.	TRBV5-6	once	TRBJ2-5	TGTGCCAGCACCAGGGACACGAAAGAGACCCAGTACTTC	CASTRDTKETQYF
TRBD1	TRBV6-2/TRBV6-3	.	TRBJ1-2	TGTGCCAGCAGTTCCCGACAGGGAGCCCTCTATGGCTACACCTTC	CASSSRQGALYGYTF
TRBD1	TRBV7-2	once	TRBJ1-2	TGTGCCAGCAGCTTAGCCGGGACAGGGCTCTATGGCTACACCTTC	CASSLAGTGLYGYTF
TRBD2	TRBV3-1/TRBV3-2	.	TRBJ2-3	TGTGCCAGCAGCCGGGCGGGGGGGCAGGTTGATACGCAGTATTTT	CASSRAGGQVDTQYF
TRBD1	TRBV5-4	.	TRBJ1-6	TGTGCCAGCAGCCCGGGGACAGGCCGGCATAATTCACCCCTCCACTTT	CASSPGTGRHNSPLHF
TRBD1	TRBV27	.	TRBJ1-2	TGTGCCAGCAGTCCTATCCCGGGACAGCGATCGGGCTACACCTTC	CASSPIPGQRSGYTF
TRBD1	TRBV6-2/TRBV6-3	.	TRBJ1-5	TGTGCCAGCAGTACGACGGGACAGGGCCGACAGCCCCAGCATTTT	CASSTTGQGRQPQHF
TRBD2	TRBV29-1	.	TRBJ2-2	TGCAGCGTGGCCGGGACTAGCGGGGATCTGAACACCGGGGAGCTGTTTTTT	CSVAGTSGDLNTGELFF
TRBD1	TRBV18	.	TRBJ1-5	TGTGCCAGCTCCTTGACGGACAGGGCTCAGCCCCAGCATTTT	CASSLTDRAQPQHF
TRBD2	TRBV9	.	TRBJ2-5	TGTGCCAGCAGCACAACTAGCGGGGGGGAGACCCAGTACTTC	CASSTTSGGETQYF
TRBD2	TRBV7-9	.	TRBJ2-2	TGTGCCAGCAGCACCCGGGGGGGCGCGAACACCGGGGAGCTGTTTTTT	CASSTRGGANTGELFF
TRBD1	TRBV18	.	TRBJ1-2	TGTGCCAGCTCACCGGAACAGGGGCCCTATGGCTACACCTTC	CASSPEQGPYGYTF
TRBD1	TRBV10-3	.	TRBJ1-2	TGTGCCATCAGTGCCCAAATAAACAGGGGGCGGAACTATGGCTACACCTTC	CAISAQINRGRNYGYTF
.	TRBV9	.	TRBJ1-1	TGTGCCAGCAGCGTAGGTCCCGGGAACACTGAAGCTTTCTTT	CASSVGPGNTEAFF
.	TRBV21-1	.	TRBJ2-1	TGTGCCAGCAGCACCCGTCGTAATGACTTCTACAATGAGCAGTTCTTC	CASSTRRNDFYNEQFF
TRBD1	TRBV6-5	.	TRBJ1-5	TGTGCCAGCAGGGGACAGGGGGTTTATCAGCCCCAGCATTTT	CASRGQGVYQPQHF
TRBD2	TRBV6-2/TRBV6-3	.	TRBJ2-1	TGTGCCAGCAGTTCCCCCGGGACTACTGACAATGAGCAGTTCTTC	CASSSPGTTDNEQFF
TRBD1	TRBV24-1	.	TRBJ2-2	TGTGCCACCAGTGCCCCGACAGGGGGCCTCGGGGAGCTGTTTTTT	CATSAPTGGLGELFF
TRBD1	TRBV7-3	.	TRBJ1-2	TGTGCCAGCAGCTTAGCTAGGACAGGGAATGGCTACACCTTC	CASSLARTGNGYTF
TRBD2	TRBV11-2	.	TRBJ2-5	TGTGCCAGCAGCTTTTCCGCCGGGGGGGAGACCCAGTACTTC	CASSFSAGGETQYF
.	TRBV14	.	TRBJ1-1	TGTGCCAGCAGCCGACAGGCCTCCCAGGCTTTCTTT	CASSRQASQAFF
TRBD2	TRBV5-1	.	TRBJ2-1	TGCGCCAGCAGCTTGGCACTAGCGGGGGGACCTACGGAGAATGAGCAGTTCTTC	CASSLALAGGPTENEQFF
.	TRBV11-2	.	TRBJ1-6	TGTGCCAGCAGCCCAAGACTTGGGGGAGGGGTCTATAATTCACCCCTCCACTTT	CASSPRLGGGVYNSPLHF
.	TRBV19	.	TRBJ1-1	TGTGCCAGTACTCCCGGGAACACTGAAGCTTTCTTT	CASTPGNTEAFF
TRBD1	TRBV24-1	.	TRBJ1-2	TGTGCCACCAGCAGACAGGGCTACTATGGCTACACCTTC	CATSRQGYYGYTF
.	TRBV5-1	.	TRBJ2-5	TGCGCCAGCAGCTTGGCTAGCTCGTTTTTAGAGACCCAGTACTTC	CASSLASSFLETQYF
.	TRBV12-3/TRBV12-4	.	TRBJ1-2	TGTGCCAGCAGTTATACAGGGTTAGGCTACACCTTC	CASSYTGLGYTF
TRBD1	TRBV11-2	.	TRBJ2-7	TGTGCCAGCAGGACAGGGGTGGGCTGGGAGCAGTACTTC	CASRTGVGWEQYF
.	TRBV20-1	.	TRBJ1-4	TGCAGTGTCAGGGAGGGTGAAAAACTGTTTTTT	CSVREGEKLFF
TRBD1	TRBV18	once	TRBJ1-3	TGTGCCAGCTCACCGACGGGACAGGGGAACGGAAACACCATATATTTT	CASSPTGQGNGNTIYF
TRBD1	TRBV29-1	.	TRBJ1-3	TGCAGCGTCCACGGGGCAGGGGGGTTCTCTGGAAACACCATATATTTT	CSVHGAGGFSGNTIYF
.	TRBV5-1	few	TRBJ1-1	TGCGCCAGCAGCACGGGACAAGGGACTGAAGCTTTCTTT	CASSTGQGTEAFF
TRBD1	TRBV5-1	.	TRBJ1-6	TGCGCCAGCAGCTTCAGGACAGGCGAAGGATCACCCCTCCACTTT	CASSFRTGEGSPLHF
.	TRBV12-3/TRBV12-4	.	TRBJ1-1	TGTGCCATCAGAAGGGGGTACACTGAAGCTTTCTTT	CAIRRGYTEAFF
.	TRBV6-5	.	TRBJ1-4	TGTGCCAGTAAACCTTCAGAAAATCTTAATGAAAAACTGTTTTTT	CASKPSENLNEKLFF
TRBD2	TRBV5-1	.	TRBJ2-5	TGCGCCAGCAGCTTGGAGGCTAGCGGAGAAGAGACCCAGTACTTC	CASSLEASGEETQYF
TRBD1	TRBV7-9	.	TRBJ1-1	TGTGCCAGCAGCTTAGCGACAGGGGTAGGCACTGAAGCTTTCTTT	CASSLATGVGTEAFF